The 27 T cell receptor beta chains below all came from one sample that was sequenced in a study of response to subunit inactivated influenza vaccine. One entry per CDR3 protein, called by TCRdb with MiXCR from the RT-PCR reads. The sample includes about 650,000 distinct CDR3 sequences, 11% to 15% of them seen just once. The sample here was PBMCs from blood, taken 14 days before vaccination. These receptors were obtained from a middle-aged man who received an inactivated influenza vaccine.

This clonotype came up many times. The V and J genes are TRBV10-3 and TRBJ2-1, with 7 nucleotides matching TRBD1. The CDR3 length is 14 residues. Germline lookup yields CDR1 ENHRY and CDR2 SYGVKD. Germline trimming cut 5 bases from V and 2 bases from J; bases unmatched to any gene: 3. The CDR3 nucleotides read TGTGCCATCAGTAGACAGGGCGCCTACAATGAGCAGTTCTTC. This codes for CAISRQGAYNEQFF.

The table lists this clonotype with many counts. The chain is built from TRBV12-3 or TRBV12-4 and TRBJ2-2, with 8 nucleotides matching TRBD2. Unmatched junction bases numbered 8, after V lost 3 bases and J lost 2 bases. The CDR3 is made up of 17 amino acids. The CDR3 DNA is TGTGCCAGCAGTTTTGGTTCGGGGGGGCCAAACACCGGGGAGCTGTTTTTT. As protein: CASSFGSGGPNTGELFF.

This clonotype was found many times. V is TRBV11-2 and J is TRBJ2-3; TRBD2 aligns across 8 bases. CDR1 and CDR2 from the germline V gene are SGHAT and FQNNGV. J gave up 2 bases and V 6 bases, and 7 bases lay outside the gene matches. This CDR3 spans 15 amino acids. CDR3 loop: CASRDAGGLTDTQYF. The CDR3 DNA sequence: TGTGCCAGCAGGGATGCGGGGGGCCTCACAGATACGCAGTATTTT.

This clonotype was counted only a few times. This sequence joins TRBV7-9 and TRBJ1-3; D is unclear. CDR1 and CDR2 from the germline V gene are SEHNR and FQNEAQ (reference sequence). The V gene lost 5 bases and the J gene lost 4 bases, with 18 bases spanning the gap. CDR3 length: 16 amino acids. The CDR3 bases are TGTGCCAGCAGCCCACCGGAGAGGGTCCCGGGAAACACCATATATTTT. This codes for CASSPPERVPGNTIYF. The variable domain in full, completed from reference TRBV7-9 and TRBJ1-3, reads DTGVSQNPRHKITKRGQNVTFRCDPISEHNRLYWYRQTLGQGPEFLTYFQNEAQLEKSRLLSDRFSAERPKGSFSTLEIQRTEQGDSAMYLCASSPPERVPGNTIYFGEGSWLTVV.

This clonotype was counted ten times or more. The chain combines TRBV9 with TRBJ2-5; D is uncertain. V lost 0 bases and J lost 1, with 4 bases in between. This CDR3 is built from 13 residues. The germline CDR1 and CDR2 sequences are SGDLS and YYNGEE. In nucleotides, the CDR3 is TGTGCCAGCAGCGTAGGACTCCAAGAGACCCAGTACTTC. This translates into CASSVGLQETQYF.

The rearrangement joins TRBV3-1 to TRBJ2-1, with unresolved D. Trimming shortened V by 0 bases and J by 0 bases, and 9 bases separated the two germline ends. This CDR3 is built from 16 residues. Germline values: CDR1 LGHDT, CDR2 YNNKEL (reference sequence). The CDR3 nucleotides read TGTGCCAGCAGCCAAGATACGCGCCCCTCCTACAATGAGCAGTTCTTC. Translated: CASSQDTRPSYNEQFF.

This chain links TRBV6-6 with TRBJ2-1; possibly TRBD2 for D (6 bases). Germline CDR1 MNHNY, CDR2 SVGAGI (reference sequence). This CDR3 has 13 residues. Trimming shortened V by 6 bases and J by 5 bases, and 11 bases separated the two germline ends. CDR3 residues: CASSDGGNNEQFF. As DNA, the CDR3 is TGTGCCAGCAGCGACGGAGGGAACAATGAGCAGTTCTTC.

The sample holds a few counts of this clonotype. The gene calls are TRBV4-2 and TRBJ1-4; TRBD1 aligns across 9 bases. The germline V gene has CDR1 LGHNA and CDR2 YNFKEQ. Trimming removed 4 bases from V and 8 bases from J; junction bases left unmatched: 17. The CDR3 runs to 18 residues. CDR3 coding DNA: TGTGCCAGCAGCCGGGACAGGGAGGTTAGGGCAACTCAAGAAAAACTGTTTTTT. Translated, it gives CASSRDREVRATQEKLFF.

The chain employs TRBV10-3 and TRBJ2-7, with TRBD2 matching 8 bases. With V trimmed by 2 bases and J by 1 base, 1 base remained unmatched. Germline loops: CDR1 ENHRY, CDR2 SYGVKD. The CDR3 consists of 14 residues. The chain's CDR3 is CAISETSGSYEQYF. CDR3 DNA: TGTGCCATCAGTGAGACTAGCGGATCCTACGAGCAGTACTTC.

DNA of the CDR3: TGCGCCAGCAGCTTGGACTCGGGTAGCGGGACCGTCCGTGTGACGCAGTATTTT. This sequence encodes CASSLDSGSGTVRVTQYF. This chain joins TRBV5-1 and TRBJ2-3, with 8 bases lining up with TRBD2. The V and J ends lost 0 bases and 9 bases, in that order; junction bases with no gene match: 18. The CDR3 consists of 18 residues. Germline V gene lookup returns CDR1 SGHRS and CDR2 YFSETQ.

This clonotype was seen more than once but under ten times. The chain couples TRBV21-1 to TRBJ2-5; no check of the table's D call, TRBD2, against the DNA was made. TRBV21-1 is a recognized pseudogene. The CDR3 length is 18 residues. The CDR3 loop reads CASSKGLAGDKLQETQYF. The CDR3 DNA follows: TGTGCCAGCAGCAAAGGGCTAGCGGGGGATAAGCTTCAAGAGACCCAGTACTTC.

This clonotype came up a few times. The V call is TRBV5-1, the J call TRBJ1-1, with D possibly matching TRBD1 (6 bases). The CDR3 has 16 residues. The germline gives CDR1 SGHRS, CDR2 YFSETQ. V lost 5 bases to trimming and J lost 0 bases, with 17 bases between them. CDR3 DNA sequence: TGCGCCAGCAGTGATTACAGAGGGGGGATGAACACTGAAGCTTTCTTT. Encoded protein: CASSDYRGGMNTEAFF.

This clonotype was picked up a small number of times. The V and J genes are TRBV5-1 and TRBJ1-4, with 8 bases matching TRBD1. The CDR3 loop spans 15 amino acids. Per germline, CDR1 SGHRS and CDR2 YFSETQ. After removal of 3 bases from V and 8 bases from J, the junction contained 9 bases not matched to a gene. This CDR3 reads CASSYTGTGKEKLFF. The CDR3 region has the DNA TGCGCCAGCAGCTACACCGGGACAGGCAAAGAAAAACTGTTTTTT.

The chain couples TRBV5-6 to TRBJ2-2; no firm D call. This CDR3 spans 12 amino acids. CDR1 and CDR2 from the germline V gene are SGHDT and YYEEEE. V was clipped by 2 bases and J by 6 bases, with 5 bases between them. The CDR3 DNA follows: TGTGCCAGCAGCTTATGGCCCGGGGAGCTGTTTTTT. This sequence encodes CASSLWPGELFF.

In its sample, this clonotype was seen a few times. This chain connects TRBV4-3 to TRBJ2-7, with a weak D call TRBD1 (6 bases). This CDR3 has 14 amino acids. With 6 bases removed from V and 6 bases from J, the gap between germline ends came to 18 bases. Germline assignment: CDR1 LGHNA and CDR2 YSLEER. This chain's CDR3 is CASSQITGNSEQYF. The CDR3 nucleotides are TGCGCCAGCAGTCAAATTACAGGGAACTCCGAGCAGTACTTC.

In this sample, this clonotype turned up a few times. The J gene is TRBJ1-2, the V gene TRBV11-2, with D perhaps matching TRBD1 (6 bases). V lost 0 bases to trimming and J lost 0 bases, with 8 bases between them. The CDR3 is 15 amino acids. CDR1 and CDR2 from the germline V gene are SGHAT and FQNNGV. The CDR3 is CASSLEQGPNYGYTF. For the CDR3, the DNA is TGTGCCAGCAGCTTAGAGCAGGGGCCTAACTATGGCTACACCTTC.

This clonotype was seen a few times. The genes are TRBV29-1 and TRBJ1-1; 9 bases are shared with TRBD1. Germline-derived CDR1 and CDR2 are SQVTM and ANQGSEA. The trim removed 8 bases at V and 4 bases at J, leaving 8 bases unmatched. The length of the CDR3 is 13 residues. The DNA for the CDR3 is TGCAGCACTACAGGGGGCCGGGGCACTGAAGCTTTCTTT. Translation gives CSTTGGRGTEAFF.

This clonotype was detected a few times. The CDR3 spells CASSSFDRGEVNNEQFF. DNA of the CDR3: TGTGCCAGCAGTTCCTTCGACAGGGGGGAGGTTAATAATGAGCAGTTCTTC. V and J are TRBV28 and TRBJ2-1; 9 positions match TRBD1. The length of the CDR3 is 17 residues. Germline V gene lookup returns CDR1 MDHEN and CDR2 SYDVKM. Losses at the gene ends were 4 bases for V and 7 bases for J; bases not matched to a gene: 14.

This clonotype was counted at least ten times. This chain joins TRBV7-2 and TRBJ2-1; the match to TRBD2 covers 11 bases. The V gene's germline CDR1 is SGHTA and CDR2 FQGNSA. The V and J ends lost 5 bases and 8 bases, in that order; junction bases with no gene match: 8. The CDR3 consists of 15 residues. In DNA, the CDR3 is TGTGCCAGCAGCCCCTTAGCGGGAGGGCCTGATGAGCAGTTCTTC. Amino acids: CASSPLAGGPDEQFF.

This clonotype showed up many times. The rearrangement links TRBV5-1 to TRBJ2-5; a possible D gene is TRBD1 (5 bases). The V gene lost 4 bases and the J gene lost 4 bases, with 14 bases spanning the gap. The length of the CDR3 is 14 residues. CDR1 SGHRS and CDR2 YFSETQ come from the germline V gene. Here the CDR3 reads CASSPWQGSETQYF. The CDR3 DNA follows: TGCGCCAGCAGCCCTTGGCAGGGTTCAGAGACCCAGTACTTC.

This chain joins TRBV7-6 and TRBJ2-2, with a possible D match to TRBD2 (6 bases). Trimming cost V 4 bases and J 3 bases, with 24 bases left between them. The CDR3 loop spans 19 amino acids. CDR1 is SGHVS, CDR2 FNYEAQ, per germline. The chain's CDR3 is CASSSVREPSIEDTGELFF. CDR3 sequence (DNA): TGTGCCAGCAGCTCGGTTCGGGAGCCCTCTATTGAGGACACCGGGGAGCTGTTTTTT.

The chain is built from TRBV30 and TRBJ2-1; no definite D call. The CDR3 has 13 amino acids. Per the germline V gene, CDR1 is GTSNPN and CDR2 is SVGIG (reference sequence). V was trimmed by 1 base and J by 4 bases, leaving 8 bases between them. CDR3 sequence reads: CAWSATYYNEQFF. In DNA form, the CDR3 reads TGTGCCTGGAGTGCGACTTATTACAATGAGCAGTTCTTC.

This clonotype was picked up a small number of times. The rearrangement uses TRBV7-2 and TRBJ1-2, with D possibly being TRBD1 (5 bases). V was shortened by 0 bases and J by 8 bases, with 13 bases between the two germline ends. Germline lookup yields CDR1 SGHTA and CDR2 FQGNSA. This CDR3 contains 14 residues. CDR3: CASSLAGEGEGYTF. The CDR3 nucleotides are TGTGCCAGCAGCTTAGCCGGGGAAGGGGAGGGCTACACCTTC.

The chain is built from TRBV9 and TRBJ1-2; 8 nucleotides agree with TRBD1. With 0 bases clipped from V and 8 bases from J, the junction kept 12 bases outside the gene matches. Germline V lookup: CDR1 SGDLS, CDR2 YYNGEE. The CDR3 is 16 residues long. In nucleotides, the CDR3 is TGTGCCAGCAGCGTAGTTGGACAGGGCATTTTATCCGGCTACACCTTC. It is translated as CASSVVGQGILSGYTF.

This clonotype was detected a few times. The chain links TRBV4-2 to TRBJ2-1; D might be TRBD2 (5 bases). The germline V and J ends were trimmed by 3 bases and 0 bases, with 12 bases remaining between them. CDR1 is LGHNA and CDR2 is YNFKEQ in the germline V gene. The CDR3 is 16 residues long. For the CDR3, the DNA is TGTGCCAGCAGCCATAACCGCGGGCACTCCTACAATGAGCAGTTCTTC. Amino acid sequence: CASSHNRGHSYNEQFF.

This clonotype was observed a few times. The V gene is TRBV6-5, the J gene TRBJ2-7; the D is unclear. Germline assignment: CDR1 MNHEY and CDR2 SVGAGI. V lost 2 bases and J 2 bases, leaving 7 bases between the germline ends. The CDR3 spans 13 residues. The CDR3 region has the DNA TGTGCCAGCAGTTACGGGTTCCCCTACGAGCAGTACTTC. It translates to CASSYGFPYEQYF.

This clonotype was detected a few times. J is TRBJ2-7 and V is TRBV6-2 or TRBV6-3; 7 positions match TRBD2. Trimming took 4 bases from V and 2 from J; bases not matched to a gene: 2. CDR1 and CDR2 from the germline V gene are MNHEY and SVGEGT. The length of the CDR3 is 13 residues. In nucleotides, the CDR3 is TGTGCCAGCAGTTCCGGGACTACCTACGAGCAGTACTTC. Translating it yields CASSSGTTYEQYF.